This T cell receptor beta chain appears in the sequencing data of a study of CD8+ T cells in alopecia areata. Study information: It was oral tofacitinib, at 5 to 10 mg twice daily, that treated patients received. Study findings and constraints: Mice showed clearer TCR sharing than patients did, a gap that was possibly HLA-related. Greater clonality was observed in lesional scalp samples, especially alopecia totalis/universalis, versus normal scalp.

Both peripheral blood and punch biopsies of lesional scalp skin were obtained from patients who had alopecia areata. V was pared by 0 bases and J by 6 bases, with 23 bases between. There are 17 residues in the CDR3. CDR1 and CDR2 from the germline V gene are GTSNPN and SVGIG (reference sequence). Extraction and reverse transcription of RNA yielded cDNA as the sequencing template. Libraries were prepared by immunoSEQ multiplex PCR; TCRdb keeps only in-frame clonotypes and omits some of them. The data show over 150,000 clones, with approximately 59% seen just once and about 15% held by the top ten. A word on this clone: What it binds is not known.

V usage is TRBV30 and J usage is TRBJ1-1; weak D call: TRBD1 (6 bases). The TCR comes from a human donor with alopecia areata. Sequenced material: CD4+ T cells sorted from blood, taken at week 0. The CDR3 here is CAWSVRGQTTRRPEAFF. DNA for the CDR3: TGTGCCTGGAGTGTACGGGGGCAGACCACCAGACGACCTGAAGCTTTCTTT.